This is a list of T cell receptor beta chains from one sample in a study of blood T cell repertoires in COVID-19. TCRdb's copy holds only in-frame clones and misses some; the assay was immunoSEQ multiplex PCR. Seen here are roughly 250,000 clones, about nine tenths observed once, and the top ten hold about 12%. The material sequenced was peripheral blood. All receptors come from a woman aged 25 to 39 with COVID-19, enrolled during active disease. Both conserved end residues are part of each CDR3. Fields, in order: V gene, J gene, D gene, clone size, CDR3 protein, CDR3 DNA. A D gene is named only where the DNA matches it firmly. Size is stated for part of the rows, as once, few or many counts, or as a class when the clone is expanded.

TRBV29-1	TRBJ1-1	NA	NA	CSVEAGWGMNTEAFF	TGCAGCGTTGAAGCGGGATGGGGAATGAACACTGAAGCTTTCTTT
TRBV3-1/TRBV3-2	TRBJ2-7	NA	NA	CASSQVGGGLSYEQYF	TGTGCCAGCAGCCAAGTAGGGGGGGGCCTCTCCTACGAGCAGTACTTC
TRBV6-5	TRBJ1-2	NA	NA	CASSPAGIYGYTF	TGTGCCAGCAGTCCCGCAGGGATCTATGGCTACACCTTC
TRBV5-4	TRBJ1-1	NA	few	CASIKNTEAFF	TGTGCCAGCATCAAAAACACTGAAGCTTTCTTT
TRBV2	TRBJ2-7	TRBD2	NA	CASSGAGGPSYEQYF	TGTGCCAGCAGTGGAGCGGGGGGTCCCTCCTACGAGCAGTACTTC
TRBV7-9	TRBJ2-7	NA	few	CASSLVTGFYEQYF	TGTGCCAGCAGCTTAGTAACAGGGTTCTACGAGCAGTACTTC
TRBV5-1	TRBJ2-7	NA	NA	CASSLFQSSSYEQYF	TGCGCCAGCAGCTTGTTCCAATCGAGCTCCTACGAGCAGTACTTC
TRBV18	TRBJ1-3	TRBD1	few	CASSPPNEGAYSGNTIYF	TGTGCCAGCTCACCCCCTAACGAGGGGGCCTACTCTGGAAACACCATATATTTT
TRBV11-2	TRBJ2-5	TRBD2	NA	CASSLMGGGGPRETQYF	TGTGCCAGCAGCTTGATGGGCGGGGGGGGCCCAAGAGAGACCCAGTACTTC
TRBV4-1	TRBJ2-1	TRBD2	NA	CASSALAGGPNEQFF	TGCGCCAGCAGCGCTCTAGCGGGGGGGCCGAATGAGCAGTTCTTC
TRBV24-1	TRBJ1-2	NA	NA	CATSDARVGGYTF	TGTGCCACCAGTGATGCCCGGGTTGGGGGCTACACCTTC
TRBV28	TRBJ2-3	NA	NA	CASSPGTRRYSTDTQYF	TGTGCCAGCAGCCCTGGTACCAGAAGATATAGCACAGATACGCAGTATTTT
TRBV7-9	TRBJ2-3	TRBD1	NA	CASSWDRGLVGTDTQYF	TGTGCCAGCAGCTGGGACAGGGGGCTTGTGGGCACAGATACGCAGTATTTT
TRBV18	TRBJ2-6	NA	once	CASSPLDRGSGANVLTF	TGTGCCAGCTCACCACTCGATCGAGGCTCTGGGGCCAACGTCCTGACTTTC
TRBV12-3/TRBV12-4	TRBJ1-5	NA	NA	CASSFSNQPQHF	TGTGCCAGCAGTTTCTCCAATCAGCCCCAGCATTTT
TRBV5-5	TRBJ2-5	TRBD1	NA	CASSQTGEETQYF	TGTGCCAGCAGTCAAACAGGGGAAGAGACCCAGTACTTC
TRBV30	TRBJ1-1	NA	once	CAWSVNVNTEAFF	TGTGCCTGGAGTGTCAATGTGAACACTGAAGCTTTCTTT
TRBV27	TRBJ2-7	TRBD1	once	CASSLNRGHEQYF	TGTGCCAGCAGTCTCAACAGGGGGCACGAGCAGTACTTC
TRBV4-1	TRBJ1-4	NA	NA	CASSQTTGANEKLFF	TGCGCCAGCAGCCAAACGACAGGCGCTAATGAAAAACTGTTTTTT
TRBV28	TRBJ2-2	TRBD2	NA	CASSLGTTRAGELFF	TGTGCCAGCAGTTTGGGGACTACCAGAGCCGGGGAGCTGTTTTTT
TRBV2	TRBJ2-3	TRBD2	NA	CASKPTGGLSTDTQYF	TGTGCCAGCAAACCTACGGGGGGGCTAAGCACAGATACGCAGTATTTT
TRBV24-1	TRBJ1-5	NA	NA	CATSDGRGGNQPQHF	TGTGCCACCAGTGATGGAAGGGGGGGGAATCAGCCCCAGCATTTT
TRBV19	TRBJ1-5	NA	once	CASSPESSNQPQHF	TGTGCCAGTAGTCCGGAGAGCTCAAATCAGCCCCAGCATTTT
TRBV5-1	TRBJ2-3	TRBD2	NA	CASSPISGASDTQYF	TGCGCCAGCAGCCCTATTAGCGGGGCCTCAGATACGCAGTATTTT
TRBV6-5	TRBJ1-1	TRBD1	NA	CASRTGIGTEAFF	TGTGCCAGCCGGACAGGGATTGGCACTGAAGCTTTCTTT
TRBV5-4	TRBJ2-5	TRBD1	NA	CASSPNRGQGPETQYF	TGTGCCAGCAGCCCCAATCGGGGACAGGGTCCGGAGACCCAGTACTTC
TRBV24-1	TRBJ2-1	TRBD2	once	CATSDSPGGEQFF	TGTGCCACCAGTGATAGTCCGGGAGGCGAGCAGTTCTTC
TRBV7-8	TRBJ2-1	NA	many	CASSLGQAFNEQFF	TGTGCCAGCAGCTTAGGACAGGCCTTCAATGAGCAGTTCTTC
TRBV5-6	TRBJ2-7	TRBD2	NA	CASSGGTSGGRDEQYF	TGTGCCAGCAGCGGGGGAACTAGCGGCGGCAGGGACGAGCAGTACTTC
TRBV5-4	TRBJ2-5	NA	NA	CASSRGMQTETQYF	TGTGCCAGCAGCCGGGGGATGCAGACAGAGACCCAGTACTTC
TRBV5-6	TRBJ2-1	TRBD1	NA	CASSLGTGGQYNEQFF	TGTGCCAGCAGCCTAGGGACAGGGGGTCAGTACAATGAGCAGTTCTTC
TRBV18	TRBJ1-2	TRBD1	NA	CASGDRGLGYTF	TGTGCCAGCGGGGACAGGGGGCTGGGCTACACCTTC
TRBV7-9	TRBJ2-3	NA	NA	CASSPPRWYRSPDTQYF	TGTGCCAGCAGCCCCCCCCGTTGGTACAGATCCCCAGATACGCAGTATTTT
TRBV5-4	TRBJ1-1	NA	few	CASSPAGNTEAFF	TGTGCCAGCAGCCCCGCAGGGAACACTGAAGCTTTCTTT
TRBV2	TRBJ1-1	TRBD1	NA	CASRRQGATEAFF	TGTGCCAGCCGAAGACAGGGAGCCACTGAAGCTTTCTTT
TRBV6-5	TRBJ2-7	TRBD2	NA	CASRPSGAKWYF	TGTGCCAGCAGACCTAGCGGGGCCAAATGGTACTTC
TRBV5-4	TRBJ1-6	NA	once	CASSLGQWINSPLHF	TGTGCCAGCAGCTTGGGACAGTGGATTAATTCACCCCTCCACTTT
TRBV3-1/TRBV3-2	TRBJ1-2	NA	NA	CASSLGQRSGGYTF	TGTGCCAGCAGCCTCGGACAGCGATCGGGAGGCTACACCTTC
TRBV6-5	TRBJ2-5	TRBD2	NA	CASSIVGLAGETQYF	TGTGCCAGCAGCATAGTAGGACTAGCGGGAGAGACCCAGTACTTC
TRBV2	TRBJ2-7	NA	few	CASTYFRDISYEQYF	TGTGCCAGCACCTACTTCAGGGACATCTCCTACGAGCAGTACTTC
TRBV7-2	TRBJ2-2	TRBD1	NA	CASSWRTGETGELFF	TGTGCCAGCAGCTGGCGGACAGGGGAAACCGGGGAGCTGTTTTTT